The rows below give T cell receptor beta chains drawn from one sample of a study of cytomegalovirus exposure and HLA in healthy donors. Method: immunoSEQ multiplex PCR; TCRdb's copy keeps in-frame clones and lacks some. This sample yields approximately 170,000 clones, of which roughly 80% are seen a single time; about 2.5% belongs to the top ten. The sample consisted of PBMCs. These receptors originate from a male donor in good health and CMV-seronegative. The CDR3 runs from the conserved cysteine through the conserved F or W. The order of the fields is clone size, J gene, V gene, CDR3 protein. Part of the rows lack a size; the others show once, few, many or a class for expanded clones.

clone size: -; J gene: TRBJ1-6; V gene: TRBV2; CDR3 protein: CASSLPGTGYVGNSPLHF
clone size: -; J gene: TRBJ1-5; V gene: TRBV30; CDR3 protein: CAWSQGLSHQPQHF
clone size: -; J gene: TRBJ2-2; V gene: TRBV9; CDR3 protein: CASSIGGELFF
clone size: few; J gene: TRBJ1-3; V gene: TRBV5-1; CDR3 protein: CASSLSGNQAGNTIYF
clone size: -; J gene: TRBJ1-2; V gene: TRBV6-6; CDR3 protein: CASSYGAGNYGYTF
clone size: once; J gene: TRBJ1-2; V gene: TRBV6-6; CDR3 protein: CAGQPETRSGGYTF
clone size: few; J gene: TRBJ1-1; V gene: TRBV29-1; CDR3 protein: CSVGGVSTGMNTEAFF
clone size: -; J gene: TRBJ1-2; V gene: TRBV6-4; CDR3 protein: CASSDSIDRGYGYTF
clone size: -; J gene: TRBJ2-3; V gene: TRBV7-6; CDR3 protein: CASSFLAPSTDTQYF
clone size: -; J gene: TRBJ1-5; V gene: TRBV30; CDR3 protein: CAWSAGVYSNQPQHF
clone size: -; J gene: TRBJ2-1; V gene: TRBV6-5; CDR3 protein: CASSLRGPYNEQFF
clone size: few; J gene: TRBJ2-1; V gene: TRBV27; CDR3 protein: CASSHASAGKNEQFF
clone size: -; J gene: TRBJ1-2; V gene: TRBV10-3; CDR3 protein: CAITSGQGFYGYTF
clone size: few; J gene: TRBJ2-7; V gene: TRBV6-6; CDR3 protein: CAAGGKPDHEQYF
clone size: -; J gene: TRBJ1-4; V gene: TRBV4-3; CDR3 protein: CASSQNIRVRREKLFF
clone size: once; J gene: TRBJ1-1; V gene: TRBV6-5; CDR3 protein: CASRWEGVVAEAFF
clone size: once; J gene: TRBJ1-4; V gene: TRBV19; CDR3 protein: CASSIEGHRRLFF
clone size: -; J gene: TRBJ2-7; V gene: TRBV7-9; CDR3 protein: CASSRDREFHEQYF
clone size: -; J gene: TRBJ1-6; V gene: TRBV6-4; CDR3 protein: CASIPQDLSSPLHF
clone size: -; J gene: TRBJ2-5; V gene: TRBV7-6; CDR3 protein: CASSFTGTYDKQYF
clone size: -; J gene: TRBJ2-7; V gene: TRBV4-1; CDR3 protein: CASSQEEGGYEQYF
clone size: -; J gene: -; V gene: TRBV7-8; CDR3 protein: CASSPGQYYEQYF